The 14 T cell receptor beta chains reported below all come from one sample, sequenced in a study of cytomegalovirus exposure and HLA in healthy donors. Vbeta (60) and Jbeta (13) primers were used in the PCR. The data were produced by immunoSEQ multiplex PCR, yet TCRdb's version contains in-frame clones alone and is incomplete. Seen here are roughly 100,000 clones, around four fifths observed once, and the top ten hold less than 0.95%. Sequenced input: PBMCs. These receptors all stem from a woman aged 55-69 years in good health and CMV-seronegative.

The chain links TRBV18 to TRBJ2-1; D ambiguous. V was trimmed by 5 bases and J by 7 bases, leaving 9 bases between them. From germline, CDR1 is KGHSH and CDR2 LQKENI. The CDR3 contains 12 residues. The CDR3 DNA sequence: TGTGCCAGCTCAAAACGCGATAATGAGCAGTTCTTC. It is translated as CASSKRDNEQFF.

The chain recombines TRBV28 with TRBJ1-1; the D gene is possibly TRBD1 (6 bases). V lost 6 bases to trimming and J lost 0 bases, with 14 bases between them. The germline V gene has CDR1 MDHEN and CDR2 SYDVKM. CDR3 size: 15 residues. Here the CDR3 reads CASSPARGLNTEAFF. The CDR3 nucleotides read TGTGCCAGCAGCCCCGCCAGGGGTTTGAACACTGAAGCTTTCTTT.

The rearrangement joins TRBV5-6 to TRBJ1-2; 7 nucleotides line up with TRBD1. Trimming cost V 3 bases and J 4 bases; bases outside gene matches: 15. Germline values: CDR1 SGHDT, CDR2 YYEEEE. The CDR3 consists of 17 residues. CDR3 protein: CASSWDMRQGLGYGYTF. The CDR3 DNA reads as TGTGCCAGCAGCTGGGACATGCGACAGGGACTCGGCTATGGCTACACCTTC.

The V call is TRBV2, the J call TRBJ2-7, with 12 bases identical to TRBD2. CDR1 and CDR2 (germline): SNHLY, FYNNEI. CDR3 length: 14 amino acids. The junction had 0 bases not matched to a gene; V was cut back by 4 bases and J by 2 bases. The CDR3 loop is CASSASGRAYEQYF. For the CDR3, the DNA is TGTGCCAGCAGTGCTAGCGGGAGGGCCTACGAGCAGTACTTC. The whole variable domain, remainder taken from reference TRBV2 and TRBJ2-7, is EPEVTQTPSHQVTQMGQEVILRCVPISNHLYFYWYRQILGQKVEFLVSFYNNEISEKSEIFDDQFSVERPDGSNFTLKIRSTKLEDSAMYFCASSASGRAYEQYFGPGTRLTVT.

This clone showed up just a few times. The rearrangement uses TRBV5-1 and TRBJ2-5; TRBD2 is a possible D gene (5 bases). The germline gives CDR1 SGHRS, CDR2 YFSETQ. V was shortened by 2 bases and J by 3 bases, with 11 bases between the two germline ends. The CDR3 is 14 residues long. The CDR3: CASSLAGKEETQYF. The DNA of the CDR3 is TGCGCCAGCAGCTTAGCCGGGAAGGAAGAGACCCAGTACTTC.

V is TRBV7-6 and J is TRBJ2-3, with D possibly being TRBD2 (6 bases). V lost 4 bases, J lost 0 bases, and 14 bases lay in between. Per germline, CDR1 SGHVS and CDR2 FNYEAQ. The CDR3 covers 16 residues. The CDR3 loop reads CASSSGTSGSTDTQYF. CDR3 sequence (DNA): TGTGCCAGCAGCTCGGGGACTTCGGGTAGCACAGATACGCAGTATTTT.

This chain links TRBV4-3 with TRBJ1-1; 9 bases match TRBD1. Germline-derived CDR1 and CDR2 are LGHNA and YSLEER. V dropped 3 bases and J dropped 0; count of bases not matched to a gene: 2. This CDR3 has 15 residues. CDR3 sequence: CASSQDRGMNTEAFF. CDR3 nucleotide sequence: TGCGCCAGCAGCCAGGACAGGGGAATGAACACTGAAGCTTTCTTT.

The CDR3 region has the DNA TGTGCCAGCAGCTTAGGATTCTTGGAGGGCTTGGAGACCCAGTACTTC. Translated, it gives CASSLGFLEGLETQYF. V is TRBV7-9 and J is TRBJ2-5; TRBD2 might be the D (6 bases). The germline V and J ends were trimmed by 1 base and 5 bases, with 17 bases remaining between them. The germline V gene has CDR1 SEHNR and CDR2 FQNEAQ (reference sequence). The CDR3 sequence is 16 residues long.

This clone was seen more than once but under ten times. The chain combines TRBV5-1 with TRBJ1-1; 8 nucleotides line up with TRBD1. Germline lookup yields CDR1 SGHRS and CDR2 YFSETQ. The CDR3 length is 16 residues. V lost 0 bases and J lost 1; bases outside the gene matches: 5. CDR3: CASSLGQGARNTEAFF. CDR3 DNA sequence: TGCGCCAGCAGCTTGGGGCAGGGGGCGAGGAACACTGAAGCTTTCTTT.

The gene calls are TRBV19 and TRBJ1-1, with D tentatively TRBD1 (6 bases). The V end lost 1 base, the J end lost 11 bases, and 17 bases lay between the germline ends. Per germline, CDR1 LNHDA and CDR2 SQIVND (reference sequence). The CDR3 is 14 amino acids. In nucleotides, the CDR3 is TGTGCCAGTAGTATAGTCCCGGACAGCGGTGTTGCTTTCTTT. Its protein is CASSIVPDSGVAFF.

The chain has TRBV27 and TRBJ1-4; D ambiguous. V lost 9 bases and J lost 2, with 10 bases in between. The CDR3 loop spans 13 amino acids. The germline gives CDR1 MNHEY, CDR2 SMNVEV (reference sequence). CDR3 coding DNA: TGTGCCAGTTCGGGATTTACTAATGAAAAACTGTTTTTT. Encoded protein: CASSGFTNEKLFF.

The sample holds a few counts of this clone. Here the CDR3 DNA reads TGTGCCACCAGCAGAGCCGCTGACAGGGCCGAAAAACTGTTTTTT. Translating it yields CATSRAADRAEKLFF. The V gene is TRBV15, the J gene TRBJ1-4; the match to TRBD1 covers 7 bases. With 1 base clipped from V and 8 bases from J, the junction kept 7 bases outside the gene matches. Germline loops: CDR1 LNHNV, CDR2 YYDKDF (reference sequence). This CDR3 is 15 amino acids long.

The chain combines TRBV6-5 with TRBJ1-4; D not resolved. Germline V lookup: CDR1 MNHEY, CDR2 SVGAGI. Trimming pared 5 bases from V and 0 bases from J, leaving 10 bases between. The CDR3 runs 15 residues. The CDR3 bases are TGTGCCAGCAGTCCGGGATTCGCAACTAATGAAAAACTGTTTTTT. It translates to CASSPGFATNEKLFF.

The rearrangement uses TRBV5-1 and TRBJ2-1; 13 positions match TRBD2. This CDR3 has 16 amino acids. Germline V lookup: CDR1 SGHRS, CDR2 YFSETQ. Unmatched junction bases numbered 11, after V lost 4 bases and J lost 10 bases. DNA of the CDR3: TGCGCCAGCAGCCCGAACGCCGGGACTAGCGGGATCGAGCAGTTCTTC. This translates into CASSPNAGTSGIEQFF.